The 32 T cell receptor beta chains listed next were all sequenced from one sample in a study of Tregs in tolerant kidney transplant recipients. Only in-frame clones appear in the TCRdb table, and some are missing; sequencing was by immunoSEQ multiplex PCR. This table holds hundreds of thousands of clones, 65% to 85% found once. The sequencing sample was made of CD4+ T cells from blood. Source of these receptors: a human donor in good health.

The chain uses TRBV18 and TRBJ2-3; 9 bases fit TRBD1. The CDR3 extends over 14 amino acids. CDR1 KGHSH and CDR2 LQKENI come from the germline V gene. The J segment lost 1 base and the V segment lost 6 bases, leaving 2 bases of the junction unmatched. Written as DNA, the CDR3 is TGTGCCAGCTCTAGGACAGGGGGCACAGATACGCAGTATTTT. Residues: CASSRTGGTDTQYF. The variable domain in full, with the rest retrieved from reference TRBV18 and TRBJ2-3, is NAGVMQNPRHLVRRRGQEARLRCSPMKGHSHVYWYRQLPEEGLKFMVYLQKENIIDESGMPKERFSAEFPKEGPSILRIQQVVRGDSAAYFCASSRTGGTDTQYFGPGTRLTVL.

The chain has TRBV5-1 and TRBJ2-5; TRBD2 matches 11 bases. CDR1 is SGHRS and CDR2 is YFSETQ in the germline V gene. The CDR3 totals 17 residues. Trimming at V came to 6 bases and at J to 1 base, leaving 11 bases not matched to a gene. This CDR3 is CASKLAGGPYSQETQYF. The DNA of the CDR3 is TGCGCCAGCAAATTAGCGGGGGGGCCGTACAGCCAAGAGACCCAGTACTTC. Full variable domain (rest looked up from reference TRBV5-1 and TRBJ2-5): KAGVTQTPRYLIKTRGQQVTLSCSPISGHRSVSWYQQTPGQGLQFLFEYFSETQRNKGNFPGRFSGRQFSNSRSEMNVSTLELGDSALYLCASKLAGGPYSQETQYFGPGTRLLVL.

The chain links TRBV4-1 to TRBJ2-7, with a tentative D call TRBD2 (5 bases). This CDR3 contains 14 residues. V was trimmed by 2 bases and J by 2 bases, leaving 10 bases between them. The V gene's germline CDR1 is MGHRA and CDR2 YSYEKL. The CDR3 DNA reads TGCGCCAGCAGCCAAAATAGACTAACCTACGAGCAGTACTTC. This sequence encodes CASSQNRLTYEQYF.

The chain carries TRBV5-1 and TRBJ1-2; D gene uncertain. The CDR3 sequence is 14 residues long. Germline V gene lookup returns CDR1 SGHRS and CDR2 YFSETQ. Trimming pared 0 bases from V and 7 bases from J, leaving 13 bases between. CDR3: CASSLDGARLGYTF. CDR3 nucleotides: TGCGCCAGCAGCTTGGATGGAGCCCGGCTTGGCTACACCTTC. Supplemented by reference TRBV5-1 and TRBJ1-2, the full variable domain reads KAGVTQTPRYLIKTRGQQVTLSCSPISGHRSVSWYQQTPGQGLQFLFEYFSETQRNKGNFPGRFSGRQFSNSRSEMNVSTLELGDSALYLCASSLDGARLGYTFGSGTRLTVV.

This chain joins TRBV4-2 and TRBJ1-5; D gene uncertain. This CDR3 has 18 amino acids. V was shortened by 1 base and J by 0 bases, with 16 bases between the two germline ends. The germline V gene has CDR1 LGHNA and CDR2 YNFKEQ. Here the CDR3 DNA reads TGTGCCAGCAGCCAAGGCTTTAAGACACCTTATAGCAATCAGCCCCAGCATTTT. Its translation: CASSQGFKTPYSNQPQHF.

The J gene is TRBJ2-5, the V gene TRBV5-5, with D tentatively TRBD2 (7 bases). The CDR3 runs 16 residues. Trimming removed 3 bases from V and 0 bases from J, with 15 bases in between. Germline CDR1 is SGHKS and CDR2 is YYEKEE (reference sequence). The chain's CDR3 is CASSSPGGRYQETQYF. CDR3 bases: TGTGCCAGCAGCTCCCCGGGGGGCAGGTACCAAGAGACCCAGTACTTC.

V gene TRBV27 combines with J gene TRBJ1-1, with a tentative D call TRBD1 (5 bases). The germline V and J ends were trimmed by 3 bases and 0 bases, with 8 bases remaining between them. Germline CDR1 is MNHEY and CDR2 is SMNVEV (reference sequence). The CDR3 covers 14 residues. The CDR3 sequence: CASSFEGLNTEAFF. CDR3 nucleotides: TGTGCCAGCAGTTTTGAGGGGTTGAACACTGAAGCTTTCTTT.

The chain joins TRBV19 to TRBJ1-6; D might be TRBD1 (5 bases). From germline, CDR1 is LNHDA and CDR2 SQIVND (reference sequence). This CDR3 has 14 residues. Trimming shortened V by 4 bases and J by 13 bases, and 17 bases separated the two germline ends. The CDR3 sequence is CASSRGLTIMPLHF. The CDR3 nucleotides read TGTGCCAGTAGTAGGGGACTGACGATTATGCCCCTCCACTTT.

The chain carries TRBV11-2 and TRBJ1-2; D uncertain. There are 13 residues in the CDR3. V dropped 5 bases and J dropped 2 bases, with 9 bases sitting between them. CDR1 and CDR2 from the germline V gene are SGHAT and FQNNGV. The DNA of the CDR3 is TGTGCCAGCAGCCGGCCGGGGAACTATGGCTACACCTTC. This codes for CASSRPGNYGYTF. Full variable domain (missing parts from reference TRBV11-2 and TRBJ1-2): EAGVAQSPRYKIIEKRQSVAFWCNPISGHATLYWYQQILGQGPKLLIQFQNNGVVDDSQLPKDRFSAERLKGVDSTLKIQPAKLEDSAVYLCASSRPGNYGYTFGSGTRLTVV.

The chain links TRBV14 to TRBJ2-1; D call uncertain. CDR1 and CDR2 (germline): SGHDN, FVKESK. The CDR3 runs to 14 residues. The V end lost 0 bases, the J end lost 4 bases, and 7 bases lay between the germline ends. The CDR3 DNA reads TGTGCCAGCAGCCAAGATCGTGTATACAATGAGCAGTTCTTC. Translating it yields CASSQDRVYNEQFF.

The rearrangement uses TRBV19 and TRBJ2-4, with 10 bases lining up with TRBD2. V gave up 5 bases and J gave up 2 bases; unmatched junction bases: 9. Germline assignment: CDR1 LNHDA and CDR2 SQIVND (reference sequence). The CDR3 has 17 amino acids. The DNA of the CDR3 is TGTGCCAGTAGTCTACGACCTAGCGGGGGAACCAAAAACATTCAGTACTTC. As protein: CASSLRPSGGTKNIQYF.

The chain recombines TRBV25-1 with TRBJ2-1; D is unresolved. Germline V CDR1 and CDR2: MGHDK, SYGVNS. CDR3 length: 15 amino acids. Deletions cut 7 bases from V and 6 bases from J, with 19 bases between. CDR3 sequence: CASTPAESLGNEQFF. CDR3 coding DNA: TGTGCCAGCACCCCAGCCGAGAGCCTCGGCAATGAGCAGTTCTTC.

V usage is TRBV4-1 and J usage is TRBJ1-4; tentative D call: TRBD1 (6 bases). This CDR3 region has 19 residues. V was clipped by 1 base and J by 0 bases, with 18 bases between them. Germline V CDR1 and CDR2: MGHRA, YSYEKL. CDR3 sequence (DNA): TGCGCCAGCAGCCAAGGGTTGGACAGAGCACCTGCAACTAATGAAAAACTGTTTTTT. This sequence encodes CASSQGLDRAPATNEKLFF.

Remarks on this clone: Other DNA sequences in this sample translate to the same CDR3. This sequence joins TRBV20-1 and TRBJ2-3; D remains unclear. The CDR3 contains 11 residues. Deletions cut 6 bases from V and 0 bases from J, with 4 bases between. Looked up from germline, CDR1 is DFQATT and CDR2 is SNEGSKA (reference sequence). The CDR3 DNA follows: TGCAGTGCCACTAGCACAGATACGCAGTATTTT. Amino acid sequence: CSATSTDTQYF.

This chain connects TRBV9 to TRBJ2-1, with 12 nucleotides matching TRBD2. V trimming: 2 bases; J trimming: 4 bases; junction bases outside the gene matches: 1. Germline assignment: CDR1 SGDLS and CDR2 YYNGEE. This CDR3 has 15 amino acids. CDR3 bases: TGTGCCAGCAGCGTGACTAGCGGGGGATACAATGAGCAGTTCTTC. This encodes CASSVTSGGYNEQFF.

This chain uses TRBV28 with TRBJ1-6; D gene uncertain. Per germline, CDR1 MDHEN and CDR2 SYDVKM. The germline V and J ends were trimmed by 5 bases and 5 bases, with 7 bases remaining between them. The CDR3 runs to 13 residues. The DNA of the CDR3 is TGTGCCAGCAGTGCCCTAAATAATTCACCCCTCCACTTT. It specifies CASSALNNSPLHF.

DNA of the CDR3: TGTGCCACCAGCAGATCCAGGGGAAGCTCCTACAATGAGCAGTTCTTC. Residues: CATSRSRGSSYNEQFF. The gene calls are TRBV15 and TRBJ2-1; D perhaps matches TRBD1 (6 bases). The CDR3 extends over 16 amino acids. Germline V gives CDR1 LNHNV, CDR2 YYDKDF (reference sequence). Trimming pared 2 bases from V and 0 bases from J, leaving 11 bases between.

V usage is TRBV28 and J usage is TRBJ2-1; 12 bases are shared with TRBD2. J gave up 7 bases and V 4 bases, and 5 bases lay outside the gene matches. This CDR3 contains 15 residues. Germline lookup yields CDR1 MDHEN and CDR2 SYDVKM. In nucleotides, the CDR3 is TGTGCCAGCAGTTCCCTAGCGGGAGGGAAGAATGAGCAGTTCTTC. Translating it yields CASSSLAGGKNEQFF.

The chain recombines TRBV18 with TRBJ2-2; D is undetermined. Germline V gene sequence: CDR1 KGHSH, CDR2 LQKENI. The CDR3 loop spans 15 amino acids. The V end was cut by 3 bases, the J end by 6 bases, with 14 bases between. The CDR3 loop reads CASSPEVRASGELFF. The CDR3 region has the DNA TGTGCCAGCTCACCCGAGGTGAGAGCGTCCGGGGAGCTGTTTTTT.

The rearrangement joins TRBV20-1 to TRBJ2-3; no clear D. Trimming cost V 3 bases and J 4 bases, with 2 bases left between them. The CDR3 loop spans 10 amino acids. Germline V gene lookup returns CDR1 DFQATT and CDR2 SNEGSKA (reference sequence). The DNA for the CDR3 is TGCAGTGCTAGGTCAGATACGCAGTATTTT. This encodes CSARSDTQYF.

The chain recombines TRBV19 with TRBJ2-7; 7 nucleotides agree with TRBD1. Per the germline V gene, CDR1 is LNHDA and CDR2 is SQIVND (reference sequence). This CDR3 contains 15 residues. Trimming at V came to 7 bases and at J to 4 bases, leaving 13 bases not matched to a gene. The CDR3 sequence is CASTPHSGGRYEQYF. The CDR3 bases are TGTGCCAGTACCCCCCATTCAGGGGGAAGGTACGAGCAGTACTTC.

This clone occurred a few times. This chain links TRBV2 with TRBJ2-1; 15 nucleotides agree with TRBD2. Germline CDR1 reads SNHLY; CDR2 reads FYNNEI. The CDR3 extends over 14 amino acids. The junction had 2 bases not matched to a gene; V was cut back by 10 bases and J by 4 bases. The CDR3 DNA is TGTGCCACCGGACTAGCGGGAGGGTACAATGAGCAGTTCTTC. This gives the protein CATGLAGGYNEQFF.

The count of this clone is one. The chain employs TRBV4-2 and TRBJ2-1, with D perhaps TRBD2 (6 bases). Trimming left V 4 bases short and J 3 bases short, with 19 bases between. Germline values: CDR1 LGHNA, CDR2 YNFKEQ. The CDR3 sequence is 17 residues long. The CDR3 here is CASSLKEGSGIYNEQFF. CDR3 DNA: TGTGCCAGCAGCCTTAAGGAAGGTAGCGGTATCTACAATGAGCAGTTCTTC.

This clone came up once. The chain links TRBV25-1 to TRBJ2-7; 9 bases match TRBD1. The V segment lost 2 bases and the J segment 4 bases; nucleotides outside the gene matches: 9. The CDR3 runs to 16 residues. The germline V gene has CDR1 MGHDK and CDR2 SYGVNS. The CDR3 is CASSEPGPGQGYEQYF. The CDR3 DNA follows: TGTGCCAGCAGTGAACCGGGACCGGGACAGGGTTACGAGCAGTACTTC.

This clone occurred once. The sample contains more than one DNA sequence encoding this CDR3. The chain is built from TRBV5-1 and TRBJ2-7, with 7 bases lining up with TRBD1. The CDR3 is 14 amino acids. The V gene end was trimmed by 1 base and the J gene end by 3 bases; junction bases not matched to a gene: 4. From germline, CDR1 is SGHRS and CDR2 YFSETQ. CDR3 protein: CASSLTGASYEQYF. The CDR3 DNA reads TGCGCCAGCAGCTTGACAGGGGCAAGCTACGAGCAGTACTTC.

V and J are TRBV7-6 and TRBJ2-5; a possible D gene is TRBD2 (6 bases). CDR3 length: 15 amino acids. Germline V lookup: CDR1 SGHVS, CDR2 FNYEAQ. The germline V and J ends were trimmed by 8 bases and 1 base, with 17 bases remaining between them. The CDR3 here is CASRPRDGTQETQYF. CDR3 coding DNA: TGTGCCAGCCGACCGCGGGACGGGACCCAAGAGACCCAGTACTTC.

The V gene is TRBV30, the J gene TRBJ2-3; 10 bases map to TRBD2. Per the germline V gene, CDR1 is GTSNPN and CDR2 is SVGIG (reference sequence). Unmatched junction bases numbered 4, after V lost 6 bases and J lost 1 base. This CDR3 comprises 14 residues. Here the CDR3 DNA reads TGTGCCTGCACCGGGACTAGCGGCACAGATACGCAGTATTTT. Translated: CACTGTSGTDTQYF.

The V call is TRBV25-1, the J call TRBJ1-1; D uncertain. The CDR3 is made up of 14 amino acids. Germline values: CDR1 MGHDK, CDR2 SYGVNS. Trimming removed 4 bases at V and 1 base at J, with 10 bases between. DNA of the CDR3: TGTGCCAGCAGTGGCCTCACCCCGAACACTGAAGCTTTCTTT. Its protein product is CASSGLTPNTEAFF.

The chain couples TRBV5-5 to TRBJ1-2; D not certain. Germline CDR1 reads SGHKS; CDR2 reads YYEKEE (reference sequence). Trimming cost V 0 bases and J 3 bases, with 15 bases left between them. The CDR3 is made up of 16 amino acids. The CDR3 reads CASSLAVGRPYYGYTF. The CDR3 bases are TGTGCCAGCAGCTTGGCAGTTGGCAGGCCCTACTATGGCTACACCTTC.

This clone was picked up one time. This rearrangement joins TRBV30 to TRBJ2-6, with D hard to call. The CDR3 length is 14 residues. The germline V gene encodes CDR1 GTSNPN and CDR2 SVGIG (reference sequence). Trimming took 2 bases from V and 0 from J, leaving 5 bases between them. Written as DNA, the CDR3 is TGTGCCTGGAGTCTATACTCTGGGGCCAACGTCCTGACTTTC. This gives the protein CAWSLYSGANVLTF.

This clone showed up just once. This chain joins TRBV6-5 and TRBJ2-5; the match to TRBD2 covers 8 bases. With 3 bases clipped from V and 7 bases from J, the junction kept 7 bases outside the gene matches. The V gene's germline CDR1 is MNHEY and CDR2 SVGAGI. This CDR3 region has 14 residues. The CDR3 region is CASSYSGARGTQYF. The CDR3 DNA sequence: TGTGCCAGCAGTTATAGCGGGGCCCGGGGGACCCAGTACTTC.

The DNA for the CDR3 is TGCGCCAGCAGCTTGATGGGGCCGGCCTACAATGAGCAGTTCTTC. This encodes CASSLMGPAYNEQFF. This rearrangement joins TRBV5-1 to TRBJ2-1, with D possibly being TRBD1 (5 bases). The germline CDR1 and CDR2 sequences are SGHRS and YFSETQ. This CDR3 region has 15 residues. The V end lost 1 base, the J end lost 2 bases, and 10 bases lay between the germline ends.